Following are 23 T cell receptor beta chains from one sample sequenced in a study of post-analysis software for immune sequencing data. Study-level findings and limits: Patients had higher frequencies than controls of roughly five TRBV segments, including TRBV5-6, TRBV5-1 and TRBV20-1.

Unique molecular identifiers were carried by the TCR beta cDNA libraries. Each CDR3 protein is one row after TCRdb ran MiXCR on the PCR reads. Among roughly 600,000 distinct CDR3 sequences listed, around 40% were seen once. Their antigens are not known. The sample was blood. The receptors were gathered from a girl aged 10 to 17 with multiple sclerosis.

The V and J genes are TRBV20-1 and TRBJ1-4, with 9 nucleotides matching TRBD1. The ends lost 5 bases at V and 6 bases at J; junction bases unmatched: 4. This CDR3 comprises 13 residues. Germline CDR1 DFQATT, CDR2 SNEGSKA (reference sequence). CDR3 coding DNA: TGCAGTGCTTTACAGGGGGCGTATGAAAAACTGTTTTTT. Protein: CSALQGAYEKLFF.

V is TRBV7-9 and J is TRBJ2-7; unclear D gene. The CDR3 has 13 amino acids. Germline CDR1 SEHNR, CDR2 FQNEAQ (reference sequence). V lost 6 bases and J lost 0, with 9 bases in between. CDR3 DNA sequence: TGTGCCAGCAGTCCCCTTTTCTCCTACGAGCAGTACTTC. This translates into CASSPLFSYEQYF.

This clonotype was counted a few times. This sequence joins TRBV12-3 or TRBV12-4 and TRBJ2-5, with 8 positions matching TRBD2. V was pared by 1 base and J by 5 bases, with 9 bases of the junction left unmatched. CDR3 length: 16 amino acids. CDR3 sequence reads: CASSLGSSGGGETQYF. CDR3 sequence (DNA): TGTGCCAGCAGTTTAGGTTCGAGCGGCGGGGGGGAGACCCAGTACTTC.

V is TRBV6-5 and J is TRBJ2-1; D ambiguous. The CDR3 runs 14 residues. Germline CDR1 and CDR2: MNHEY and SVGAGI. The V end lost 0 bases, the J end lost 8 bases, and 11 bases lay between the germline ends. The CDR3 spells CASSYSRQSDEQFF. CDR3 nucleotides: TGTGCCAGCAGTTACTCGCGGCAGTCGGATGAGCAGTTCTTC.

V is TRBV29-1 and J is TRBJ2-5, with unresolved D. The J call may be faulty, since TRBJ2-7 better matches the DNA end. This CDR3 has 11 amino acids. In germline, CDR1 is SQVTM, CDR2 ANQGSEA. The CDR3 region is CSVEAGYEQYF. CDR3 in DNA: TGCAGCGTTGAAGCCGGTTACGAGCAGTACTTC.

This sequence joins TRBV27 and TRBJ2-2; 10 positions agree with TRBD1. V dropped 5 bases and J dropped 1; count of bases not matched to a gene: 10. The germline CDR1 and CDR2 sequences are MNHEY and SMNVEV (reference sequence). This CDR3 region has 18 residues. CDR3: CASSLYQDRGWNTGELFF. DNA of the CDR3: TGTGCCAGCAGTCTCTACCAGGACAGGGGGTGGAACACCGGGGAGCTGTTTTTT.

This clonotype was recorded a few times. This chain joins TRBV7-9 and TRBJ2-7; 8 bases align to TRBD2. This CDR3 contains 15 residues. V shed 4 bases and J 0 bases; nucleotides not matched to a gene: 5. Germline V gives CDR1 SEHNR, CDR2 FQNEAQ (reference sequence). DNA for the CDR3: TGTGCCAGCAGCTCCTCGGGAGGGGTCTCCTACGAGCAGTACTTC. Translated, it gives CASSSSGGVSYEQYF.

The chain couples TRBV12-3 or TRBV12-4 to TRBJ1-1; TRBD1 matches 10 bases. V lost 5 bases to trimming and J lost 1 base; unmatched junction nucleotides: 7. The CDR3 length is 16 residues. Here the CDR3 DNA reads TGTGCCAGCAGTAGACAGGGGGCGCCTTGGAACACTGAAGCTTTCTTT. Amino acids: CASSRQGAPWNTEAFF.

This clonotype has only one observation. An end of the junction differs from the germline gene, which may be a read error. This sequence joins TRBV29-1 and TRBJ1-1; a weak D match, TRBD1 (6 bases). This CDR3 has 16 amino acids. Germline V gene lookup returns CDR1 SQVTM and CDR2 ANQGSEA. The CDR3 nucleotides read TGCAGCGCTGAACTGCCCCGGGGACAATGGGTCACTGAAGCTTTCTTT. This sequence encodes CSAELPRGQWVTEAFF.

This CDR3 is CASSRSGRTNEKLFF. CDR3 DNA: TGTGCCAGCAGCCGTTCCGGTAGAACTAATGAAAAACTGTTTTTT. V gene TRBV7-2 combines with J gene TRBJ1-4; no definite D call. Trimming stripped 5 bases from V and 1 base from J, with 11 bases between. Germline lookup yields CDR1 SGHTA and CDR2 FQGNSA. This CDR3 contains 15 residues.

CDR3 nucleotides: TGCGCCAGCAGCTCTGAGGCGGGGGGGAGCTCCTACAATGAGCAGTTCTTC. Its translation: CASSSEAGGSSYNEQFF. The chain carries TRBV5-1 and TRBJ2-1; 9 bases are shared with TRBD2. From germline, CDR1 is SGHRS and CDR2 YFSETQ. V was clipped by 3 bases and J by 0 bases; unmatched bases: 7. This CDR3 comprises 17 residues.

The CDR3 protein is CASSLSWGRSYEQYF. The CDR3 DNA reads as TGCGCCAGCAGCCTCTCATGGGGTCGCTCCTACGAGCAGTACTTC. V usage is TRBV4-1 and J usage is TRBJ2-7; D call uncertain. CDR1 is MGHRA and CDR2 is YSYEKL in the germline V gene. Deletions cut 4 bases from V and 0 bases from J, with 13 bases between. This CDR3 region has 15 residues.

The gene calls are TRBV13 and TRBJ2-1; 13 bases agree with TRBD2. The V and J ends lost 5 bases and 5 bases, in that order; junction bases with no gene match: 15. CDR3 size: 19 residues. CDR1 and CDR2 from the germline V gene are PRHDT and FYEKMQ (reference sequence). In nucleotides, the CDR3 is TGTGCCAGCAGCCCGGGACTAGCGGGATGGCCCCCTCAGGACAATGAGCAGTTCTTC. Its translation: CASSPGLAGWPPQDNEQFF. Based on the CDR3 plus reference TRBV13 and TRBJ2-1, the full variable domain is AAGVIQSPRHLIKEKRETATLKCYPIPRHDTVYWYQQGPGQDPQFLISFYEKMQSDKGSIPDRFSAQQFSDYHSELNMSSLELGDSALYFCASSPGLAGWPPQDNEQFFGPGTRLTVL.

This clonotype was found a few times. The chain carries TRBV12-3 or TRBV12-4 and TRBJ2-6, with 12 bases identical to TRBD1. V lost 5 bases and J lost 4; bases outside the gene matches: 6. This CDR3 has 17 amino acids. CDR3 amino acids: CASSTGQGAIGANVLTF. The CDR3, as DNA: TGTGCCAGCAGTACGGGACAGGGGGCGATCGGGGCCAACGTCCTGACTTTC.

The sample holds many counts of this clonotype. At one end the junction does not follow the germline gene, possibly because of a read error. This chain connects TRBV5-1 to TRBJ2-7; a weak D match, TRBD2 (5 bases). The CDR3 is made up of 12 amino acids. Germline lookup yields CDR1 SGHRS and CDR2 YFSETQ. The CDR3 loop is CASSLEGYEQYF. The DNA for the CDR3 is TGTGCCAGCAGTTTAGAGGGCTACGAGCAGTACTTC.

The rearrangement joins TRBV5-1 to TRBJ2-1; D is unresolved. CDR3 length equals 16 residues. V lost 0 bases to trimming and J lost 0 bases, with 10 bases between them. CDR1 is SGHRS and CDR2 is YFSETQ in the germline V gene. For the CDR3, the DNA is TGCGCCAGCAGCTTGGATGACCTACCCTCCTACAATGAGCAGTTCTTC. Translated: CASSLDDLPSYNEQFF.

The chain recombines TRBV12-3 or TRBV12-4 with TRBJ1-1, with a possible D match to TRBD1 (6 bases). V dropped 7 bases and J dropped 4 bases, with 13 bases sitting between them. The CDR3 totals 13 residues. CDR3 DNA sequence: TGTGCCAGCACCCTACAGGGTGGCACTGAAGCTTTCTTT. Translated: CASTLQGGTEAFF.

This clonotype was recorded only once. V is TRBV25-1 and J is TRBJ2-5, with D perhaps matching TRBD1 (5 bases). The DNA end lines up better with TRBJ2-7; the J call may be wrong. In germline, CDR1 is MGHDK, CDR2 SYGVNS. The CDR3 is 16 residues long. DNA for the CDR3: TGTGCCAGCAGTGAATCCAGGGTGTCCACCTTCGACGAGCAGTACTTC. Translating gives CASSESRVSTFDEQYF.

This clonotype came up a few times. Germline is not matched at one junction end, which may reflect a read error. The gene calls are TRBV12-3 or TRBV12-4 and TRBJ2-3; 9 bases are a match to TRBD2. CDR3 length equals 14 residues. The CDR3 nucleotides are TGTGCCAGCAGGTCCGGGACTAGCACAGATACGCAATATTTT. Its translation is CASRSGTSTDTQYF.

The CDR3 nucleotides are TGTGCCAGCAGTCCCGCCCGCCTCCTAGCGGGGGCATACAATGAGCAGTTCTTC. This codes for CASSPARLLAGAYNEQFF. This chain connects TRBV12-3 or TRBV12-4 to TRBJ2-1; TRBD2 matches at 10 bases. The CDR3 is 18 residues long. The ends lost 5 bases at V and 4 bases at J; junction bases unmatched: 14.

V and J are TRBV2 and TRBJ2-5, with a possible D match to TRBD1 (6 bases). Looked up from germline, CDR1 is SNHLY and CDR2 is FYNNEI. V was clipped by 7 bases and J by 5 bases, with 17 bases between them. This CDR3 has 14 amino acids. This chain's CDR3 is CASIVQGRKETQYF. The CDR3 bases are TGTGCCAGCATCGTACAGGGCCGAAAGGAGACCCAGTACTTC. The full variable domain, rest sourced from reference TRBV2 and TRBJ2-5, is EPEVTQTPSHQVTQMGQEVILRCVPISNHLYFYWYRQILGQKVEFLVSFYNNEISEKSEIFDDQFSVERPDGSNFTLKIRSTKLEDSAMYFCASIVQGRKETQYFGPGTRLLVL.

V and J are TRBV15 and TRBJ1-2, with TRBD1 identical over 7 bases. Germline lookup yields CDR1 LNHNV and CDR2 YYDKDF (reference sequence). V was clipped by 6 bases and J by 3 bases; unmatched bases: 4. The CDR3 runs 13 residues. CDR3 amino acids: CATSIGGYYGYTF. The CDR3 DNA is TGTGCCACCAGTATAGGGGGCTACTATGGCTACACCTTC. The variable domain in full, with the rest retrieved from reference TRBV15 and TRBJ1-2, is DAMVIQNPRYQVTQFGKPVTLSCSQTLNHNVMYWYQQKSSQAPKLLFHYYDKDFNNEADTPDNFQSRRPNTSFCFLDIRSPGLGDTAMYLCATSIGGYYGYTFGSGTRLTVV.

V is TRBV29-1 and J is TRBJ2-7; 8 bases are a match to TRBD2. CDR1 SQVTM and CDR2 ANQGSEA come from the germline V gene. The CDR3 is 14 amino acids. Trimming at V came to 3 bases and at J to 2 bases, leaving 6 bases not matched to a gene. CDR3 in DNA: TGCAGCGTTGATAAAGCGGGGGCGACCTACGAGCAGTACTTC. This codes for CSVDKAGATYEQYF.